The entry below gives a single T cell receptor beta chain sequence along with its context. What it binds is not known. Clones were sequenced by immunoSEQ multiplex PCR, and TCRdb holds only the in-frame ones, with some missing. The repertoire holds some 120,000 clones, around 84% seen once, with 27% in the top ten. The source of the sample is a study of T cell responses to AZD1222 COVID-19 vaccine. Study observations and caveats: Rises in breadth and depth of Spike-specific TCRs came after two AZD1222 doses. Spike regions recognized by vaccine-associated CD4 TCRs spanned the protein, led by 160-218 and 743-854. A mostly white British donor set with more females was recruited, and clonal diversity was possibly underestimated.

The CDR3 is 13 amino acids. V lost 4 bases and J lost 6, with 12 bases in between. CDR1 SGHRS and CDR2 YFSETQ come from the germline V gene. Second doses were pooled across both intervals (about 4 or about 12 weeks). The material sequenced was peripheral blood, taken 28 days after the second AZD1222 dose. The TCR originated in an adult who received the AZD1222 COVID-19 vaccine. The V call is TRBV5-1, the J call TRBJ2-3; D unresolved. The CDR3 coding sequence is TGCGCCAGCAGCGACCTCACTGGTGATACGCAGTATTTT. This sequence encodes CASSDLTGDTQYF.